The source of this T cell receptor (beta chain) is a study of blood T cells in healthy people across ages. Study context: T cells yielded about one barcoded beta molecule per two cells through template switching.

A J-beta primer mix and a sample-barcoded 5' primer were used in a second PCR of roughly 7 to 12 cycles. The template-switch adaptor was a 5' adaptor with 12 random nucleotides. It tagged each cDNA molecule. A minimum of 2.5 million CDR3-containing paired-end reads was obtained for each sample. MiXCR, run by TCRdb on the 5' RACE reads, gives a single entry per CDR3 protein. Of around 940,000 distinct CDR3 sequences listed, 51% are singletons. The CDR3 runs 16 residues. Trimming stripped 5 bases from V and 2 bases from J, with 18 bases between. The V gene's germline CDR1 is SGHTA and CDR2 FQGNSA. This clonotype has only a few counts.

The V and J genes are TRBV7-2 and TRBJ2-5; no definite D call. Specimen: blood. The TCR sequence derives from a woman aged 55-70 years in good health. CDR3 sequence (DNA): TGTGCCAGCAGCATCAATCGCCCCGGAAGACAAGAGACCCAGTACTTC. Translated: CASSINRPGRQETQYF.